The 26 T cell receptor beta chains below all came from one sample that was sequenced in a study of early T cells in non-severe SARS-CoV-2 infection. TCRdb processed the 5' RACE reads anew with MiXCR; each CDR3 protein has one entry. The table lists fewer than 80,000 distinct CDR3 sequences, approximately 8.8% of them singletons. Sequenced material: whole blood, taken at baseline. These receptors were taken from an adult who was a healthcare worker with PCR-confirmed SARS-CoV-2 infection or an uninfected control (not recorded which).

This sequence joins TRBV6-2 or TRBV6-3 and TRBJ2-3, with unresolved D. Germline V lookup: CDR1 MNHEY, CDR2 SVGEGT. The length of the CDR3 is 15 residues. Trimming removed 4 bases from V and 5 bases from J, with 16 bases in between. The DNA of the CDR3 is TGTGCCAGCAGTTCAGACGTGGTATCGGGAGATACGCAGTATTTT. Its translation: CASSSDVVSGDTQYF.

This clonotype came up many times. The rearrangement uses TRBV7-9 and TRBJ1-2; 11 bases line up with TRBD1. The germline V gene has CDR1 SEHNR and CDR2 FQNEAQ (reference sequence). The CDR3 is 15 residues long. Trimming at V came to 4 bases and at J to 6 bases, leaving 7 bases not matched to a gene. The DNA for the CDR3 is TGTGCCAGCAGCTATGGACAGGGGGCCGGAGATGGCTACACCTTC. It translates to CASSYGQGAGDGYTF.

Only a few counts were recorded for this clonotype. Compared with germline, one end of the junction differs, possibly owing to a read error. The chain combines TRBV20-1 with TRBJ1-1; the D gene is possibly TRBD1 (5 bases). Germline V gene lookup returns CDR1 DFQATT and CDR2 SNEGSKA (reference sequence). This CDR3 contains 12 residues. The CDR3, as DNA: TGCAGTGCCAGGGCCCCCGCGGGAGAAGTTTTCTTT. The encoded protein is CSARAPAGEVFF.

This clonotype was counted at least ten times. The chain joins TRBV11-2 to TRBJ2-7; unclear D gene. The CDR3 runs 12 residues. Trimming cost V 1 base and J 6 bases, with 7 bases left between them. The germline V gene has CDR1 SGHAT and CDR2 FQNNGV. Here the CDR3 reads CASSLAPGEQYF. The CDR3 DNA reads TGTGCCAGCAGCTTAGCACCCGGCGAGCAGTACTTC.

This clonotype was detected ten times or more. The chain links TRBV6-2 or TRBV6-3 to TRBJ1-1; TRBD1 might be the D (6 bases). The CDR3 is made up of 14 amino acids. V lost 2 bases, J lost 11 bases, and 18 bases lay in between. The V gene's germline CDR1 is MNHEY and CDR2 SVGEGT. CDR3 in DNA: TGTGCCAGCAGTTACCTCCGGGACACTGGTTTGGCTTTCTTT. Translated, it gives CASSYLRDTGLAFF.

This clonotype was found a few times. CDR3 residues: CASSLGTGLAGKYEQYF. The DNA of the CDR3 is TGTGCCAGCAGCTTAGGGACGGGACTAGCGGGAAAATACGAGCAGTACTTC. The V call is TRBV7-6, the J call TRBJ2-7; the match to TRBD2 covers 13 bases. CDR3 length: 17 amino acids. V gave up 1 base and J gave up 4 bases; unmatched junction bases: 7. Germline lookup yields CDR1 SGHVS and CDR2 FNYEAQ.

The chain links TRBV6-5 to TRBJ2-3, with 8 bases fitting TRBD2. Trimming removed 3 bases from V and 4 bases from J; junction bases left unmatched: 6. Looked up from germline, CDR1 is MNHEY and CDR2 is SVGAGI. The CDR3 extends over 15 amino acids. Written as DNA, the CDR3 is TGTGCCAGCAGTTATCGGCCGGGGGGGCCAGATACGCAGTATTTT. Its protein product is CASSYRPGGPDTQYF.

This clonotype was detected only a few times. V gene TRBV10-3 combines with J gene TRBJ2-5, with TRBD2 identical over 14 bases. With 4 bases clipped from V and 4 bases from J, the junction kept 2 bases outside the gene matches. There are 15 residues in the CDR3. Per the germline V gene, CDR1 is ENHRY and CDR2 is SYGVKD. This CDR3 reads CAISVGLAGGETQYF. The CDR3 nucleotides read TGTGCCATCAGTGTTGGACTAGCGGGAGGAGAGACCCAGTACTTC.

This clonotype has ten or more counts. This rearrangement joins TRBV29-1 to TRBJ1-1, with D tentatively TRBD1 (6 bases). V was clipped by 7 bases and J by 7 bases, with 13 bases between them. CDR3 length: 11 residues. Germline assignment: CDR1 SQVTM and CDR2 ANQGSEA. The CDR3 protein is CSALTGSEAFF. CDR3 sequence (DNA): TGCAGCGCCCTGACAGGCAGTGAAGCTTTCTTT. Looking up the rest from reference TRBV29-1 and TRBJ1-1 gives the full variable domain: SAVISQKPSRDICQRGTSLTIQCQVDSQVTMMFWYRQQPGQSLTLIATANQGSEATYESGFVIDKFPISRPNLTFSTLTVSNMSPEDSSIYLCSALTGSEAFFGQGTRLTVV.

J is TRBJ2-1 and V is TRBV20-1, with TRBD2 identical over 8 bases. V lost 4 bases to trimming and J lost 4 bases; unmatched junction nucleotides: 12. The CDR3 is made up of 16 amino acids. Germline CDR1 reads DFQATT; CDR2 reads SNEGSKA (reference sequence). The CDR3 reads CSAMVREAKSYNEQFF. CDR3 bases: TGCAGTGCTATGGTGCGGGAGGCAAAATCGTACAATGAGCAGTTCTTC.

V gene TRBV18 combines with J gene TRBJ1-3; D is possibly TRBD1 (5 bases). CDR1 and CDR2 from the germline V gene are KGHSH and LQKENI. This CDR3 is built from 16 residues. The ends were cut back, 3 bases at V and 2 bases at J, with 14 bases in the middle. The CDR3, as DNA: TGTGCCAGCTCACCCGCCGGGACGCAAACTGGAAACACCATATATTTT. This translates into CASSPAGTQTGNTIYF.

The table lists this clonotype with many counts. This chain connects TRBV7-9 to TRBJ2-1; D gene uncertain. The V gene lost 5 bases and the J gene lost 8 bases, with 13 bases spanning the gap. The CDR3 contains 13 residues. CDR1 is SEHNR and CDR2 is FQNEAQ in the germline V gene (reference sequence). The CDR3 reads CASSLDGGDEQFF. As DNA, the CDR3 is TGTGCCAGCAGCCTGGACGGCGGCGATGAGCAGTTCTTC.

This clonotype came up a few times. The rearrangement joins TRBV6-6 to TRBJ2-6; 9 nucleotides match TRBD1. The V gene's germline CDR1 is MNHNY and CDR2 SVGAGI (reference sequence). The trim removed 4 bases at V and 3 bases at J, leaving 7 bases unmatched. The CDR3 extends over 17 amino acids. CDR3 in amino acids: CASSSQDRGYGANVLTF. CDR3 nucleotide sequence: TGTGCCAGCAGTTCCCAAGACAGGGGGTATGGGGCCAACGTCCTGACTTTC.

The chain carries TRBV5-6 and TRBJ2-5, with D unclear. Trimming took off 0 bases at V and 5 bases at J, with 11 bases between the two ends. The CDR3 covers 14 residues. CDR1 and CDR2 from the germline V gene are SGHDT and YYEEEE. The CDR3 sequence: CASSLGSVGETQYF. For the CDR3, the DNA is TGTGCCAGCAGCTTGGGTTCGGTCGGGGAGACCCAGTACTTC.

The J gene is TRBJ2-7, the V gene TRBV3-1, with D unclear. Trimming shortened V by 0 bases and J by 1 base, and 10 bases separated the two germline ends. The CDR3 has 15 residues. Germline assignment: CDR1 LGHDT and CDR2 YNNKEL (reference sequence). Here the CDR3 DNA reads TGTGCCAGCAGCCAAGATCTAACAGAATCCTACGAGCAGTACTTC. Amino acids: CASSQDLTESYEQYF.

The genes are TRBV29-1 and TRBJ2-7; TRBD1 is a possible D gene (7 bases). Germline V gene sequence: CDR1 SQVTM, CDR2 ANQGSEA. With 4 bases removed from V and 1 base from J, the gap between germline ends came to 23 bases. CDR3 length: 17 amino acids. The CDR3 region is CSVASRPGGLQSYEQYF. In nucleotides, the CDR3 is TGCAGCGTTGCAAGTAGGCCAGGGGGGCTACAATCCTACGAGCAGTACTTC.

This clonotype was recorded many times. The chain joins TRBV4-1 to TRBJ2-3, with 8 bases that match TRBD2. This CDR3 contains 18 residues. Per germline, CDR1 MGHRA and CDR2 YSYEKL. The J segment lost 1 base and the V segment lost 8 bases, leaving 17 bases of the junction unmatched. CDR3 in DNA: TGCGCCAGCGGGAGCAGTGAAGCGGGAGTACTTCGCACAGATACGCAGTATTTT. Its translation: CASGSSEAGVLRTDTQYF.

The chain recombines TRBV24-1 with TRBJ2-2; perhaps D is TRBD1 or TRBD2 (5 bases each). Germline CDR1 KGHDR, CDR2 SFDVKD. The CDR3 has 14 residues. Trimming removed 3 bases from V and 8 bases from J, with 12 bases in between. CDR3 nucleotides: TGTGCCACCAGTGATCCTGGGACCGCTGGGGAGCTGTTTTTT. Protein product: CATSDPGTAGELFF.

In its sample, this clonotype was seen many times. This chain connects TRBV24-1 to TRBJ2-1; D perhaps matches TRBD2 (5 bases). This CDR3 comprises 17 residues. In germline, CDR1 is KGHDR, CDR2 SFDVKD. Trimming took off 5 bases at V and 5 bases at J, with 21 bases between the two ends. DNA for the CDR3: TGTGCCACCAGTGGTTTCCAAGCGGTACATTTGAACAATGAGCAGTTCTTC. Residues: CATSGFQAVHLNNEQFF.

This clonotype has more than one count but fewer than ten. The CDR3 here is CASSLLGTSGYTF. In DNA form, the CDR3 reads TGTGCCAGCAGTCTCCTGGGGACTTCTGGCTACACCTTC. The chain has TRBV9 and TRBJ1-2, with a possible D match to TRBD1 (5 bases). From germline, CDR1 is SGDLS and CDR2 YYNGEE. V dropped 5 bases and J dropped 7 bases, with 15 bases sitting between them. The length of the CDR3 is 13 residues.

The rearrangement joins TRBV12-3 or TRBV12-4 to TRBJ2-7, with D possibly TRBD2 on 6 matching bases. The V end lost 3 bases, the J end lost 7 bases, and 10 bases lay between the germline ends. This CDR3 region has 12 residues. CDR3 nucleotides: TGTGCCAGCAGTTTCCTAGCGTTAGAGCAGTACTTC. As protein: CASSFLALEQYF.

CDR3 residues: CATSRDRPTYGYTF. CDR3 coding DNA: TGTGCCACCAGCAGAGATCGGCCAACTTATGGCTACACCTTC. The chain couples TRBV15 to TRBJ1-2; D call uncertain. The germline gives CDR1 LNHNV, CDR2 YYDKDF (reference sequence). Trimming removed 0 bases from V and 5 bases from J, with 10 bases in between. The CDR3 extends over 14 amino acids.

This clonotype was observed many times. The chain recombines TRBV11-2 with TRBJ2-1, with TRBD2 identical over 8 bases. Germline V gene sequence: CDR1 SGHAT, CDR2 FQNNGV. This CDR3 region has 14 residues. The V gene end was trimmed by 1 base and the J gene end by 9 bases; junction bases not matched to a gene: 5. DNA of the CDR3: TGTGCCAGCAGCTTAGCGGGAGGGCCGACTGAGCAGTTCTTC. Translated: CASSLAGGPTEQFF.

The chain combines TRBV5-6 with TRBJ1-1; tentatively, D is TRBD1 (6 bases). Per the germline V gene, CDR1 is SGHDT and CDR2 is YYEEEE. The CDR3 length is 16 residues. The ends were cut back, 4 bases at V and 0 bases at J, with 16 bases in the middle. The CDR3 reads CASSGLTGPLNTEAFF. CDR3 nucleotide sequence: TGTGCCAGCAGCGGACTGACAGGACCGTTGAACACTGAAGCTTTCTTT.

CDR3 amino acids: CASRDSYNSPLHF. CDR3 coding DNA: TGTGCCAGCCGCGACAGCTATAATTCACCCCTCCACTTT. The chain has TRBV6-1 and TRBJ1-6; tentative D call: TRBD1 (5 bases). This CDR3 is built from 13 residues. The V gene lost 8 bases and the J gene lost 3 bases, with 8 bases spanning the gap. Germline CDR1 MNHNS, CDR2 SASEGT.

This clonotype was counted only a few times. CDR3 bases: TGTGCCACCAGTACTAGTGGGCACGAGCAGTACTTC. It translates to CATSTSGHEQYF. The genes are TRBV15 and TRBJ2-7; possibly TRBD2 for D (5 bases). Germline V gene lookup returns CDR1 LNHNV and CDR2 YYDKDF (reference sequence). The CDR3 has 12 amino acids. Trimming removed 6 bases at V and 5 bases at J, with 11 bases between.